This is a list of T cell receptor beta chains from one sample in a study of OX40 agonist ivuxolimab in advanced cancers. Only in-frame clones appear in the TCRdb table, and some are missing; sequencing was by immunoSEQ multiplex PCR. The table records approximately 60,000 clones, around 90% of them present only once. The specimen comprised CD4+ or CD8+ T cells sorted from blood, sampled in a trial of the OX40 agonist ivuxolimab. These TCRs come from an adult with an advanced solid tumor such as melanoma, head and neck, liver or kidney cancer. Each CDR3 is given with its conserved first and last residue. The D gene is left open where the match is weak. Where a row states a size, it is once, few, many or the class of an expanded clone; other rows omit it.

v_gene	abundance	d_gene	j_gene	CDR3nt	CDR3aa
TRBV19	-	-	TRBJ1-2	TGTGCCAGTAGTCTACCCCAGACGACTCTCACCTTC	CASSLPQTTLTF
TRBV9	-	-	TRBJ1-1	TGTGCCAGCAGCGTAGGAGATCGGGGCACTGAAGCTTTCTTT	CASSVGDRGTEAFF
TRBV6-1	once	TRBD1	TRBJ1-2	TGTGCCAGCAGTGTGGCAGGGGGCTATGGCTACACCTTC	CASSVAGGYGYTF
TRBV4-1	-	TRBD2	TRBJ2-7	TGCGCCAGCAGCGCCAGTCCAACTAGCGGGAGTTCCCACGAGCAGTACTTC	CASSASPTSGSSHEQYF
TRBV28	-	TRBD2	TRBJ2-7	TGTGCCAGCATCCCCGGGAGGGAAAACGAGCAGTACTTC	CASIPGRENEQYF
TRBV30	-	-	TRBJ2-4	TGTGCCTGGAGTGGCAGCAGTTACATTCAGTACTTC	CAWSGSSYIQYF
TRBV7-3	-	-	TRBJ2-1	TGTGCCAGCAGCTTAAGACCTACTGAGCAGTTCTTC	CASSLRPTEQFF
TRBV5-6	-	TRBD1	TRBJ1-5	TGTGCCAGCAGCCGACAGGGAGGGCAACAGCCCCAGCATTTT	CASSRQGGQQPQHF
TRBV5-8	-	TRBD2	TRBJ2-7	TGTGCCAGCAGCTTGGGCGCTAGCGGTGACTACGAGCAGTACTTC	CASSLGASGDYEQYF
TRBV10-3	once	TRBD2	TRBJ2-1	TGTGCCATCAGTCCAAGCGGGAGGGAAGGCAATGAGCAGTTCTTC	CAISPSGREGNEQFF
TRBV6-1	few	-	TRBJ1-2	TGTGCCAGCAAACCTAGGGGGGGGCAGGGCGGCGGCTACACCTTC	CASKPRGGQGGGYTF
TRBV28	-	TRBD1	TRBJ2-7	TGTGCCAGCAGCCTTTCCCGGACAGGGGGGACCTACGAGCAGTACTTC	CASSLSRTGGTYEQYF
TRBV11-2	few	TRBD1	TRBJ2-7	TGTGCCAGCAGAGTGGACAGGGTAGGCGAGCAGTACTTC	CASRVDRVGEQYF
TRBV4-1	-	-	TRBJ2-7	TGCGCCAGCAGCCAACCGCGACAGAGCGCGCCGAGGGAGCAGTACTTC	CASSQPRQSAPREQYF
TRBV4-2	-	-	TRBJ2-3	TGTGCCAGCAGCCAAGGGGGCCCAGATACGCAGTATTTT	CASSQGGPDTQYF
TRBV9	-	-	TRBJ2-5	TGTGCCAGCAGCGTAGATAGTGGATATGGGGTTCGAGAGACCCAGTACTTC	CASSVDSGYGVRETQYF
TRBV5-1	-	TRBD1	TRBJ2-1	TGCGCCAGCAGCTTCACCGGGACAGGGTTGAATGAGCAGTTCTTC	CASSFTGTGLNEQFF
TRBV4-2	-	TRBD2	TRBJ2-5	TGTGCCAGCAGCCAAGATTTAGTATCCTCACTAGCGGGAATTGTGAGAGAGACCCAGTACTTC	CASSQDLVSSLAGIVRETQYF
TRBV14	few	-	TRBJ1-3	TGTGCCAGCAGCCATCGGGGTAGCTCTGGAAACACCATATATTTT	CASSHRGSSGNTIYF
TRBV18	-	-	TRBJ2-3	TGTGCCAGCTCACCATCCCGGGGAGGAAACACAGATACGCAGTATTTT	CASSPSRGGNTDTQYF
TRBV29-1	-	TRBD1	TRBJ2-2	TGCAGCGTTGTCAGGGGGAGCACCGGGGAGCTGTTTTTT	CSVVRGSTGELFF
TRBV2	-	TRBD1	TRBJ1-4	TGTGCCAGCAGGGAACAGGGGGCAGGAGAAAAACTGTTTTTT	CASREQGAGEKLFF
TRBV7-3	once	-	TRBJ2-2	TGTGCCAGCAGCCCTCCCGCCGGGGAGCTGTTTTTT	CASSPPAGELFF
TRBV30	-	TRBD2	TRBJ2-7	TGTGCGGGGACTAGCTGGACCTACGAGCAGTACTTC	CAGTSWTYEQYF
TRBV5-6	-	TRBD1	TRBJ1-2	TGTGCCAGCAGCCAGGGAGGGACAGGGGCGAACTATGGCTACACCTTC	CASSQGGTGANYGYTF
TRBV5-1	few	-	TRBJ1-1	TGCGCCAGCAGCTTGAGGATGTTCGGCACTGAAGCTTTCTTT	CASSLRMFGTEAFF
TRBV7-9	-	-	TRBJ2-3	TGTGCCAGCAGCAAGCCCCCGGCGGATACGCAGTATTTT	CASSKPPADTQYF
TRBV5-1	-	-	TRBJ2-1	TGCGCCAGCAGCTTAAGTGGGAGCTCCTACAATGAGCAGTTCTTC	CASSLSGSSYNEQFF
TRBV15	-	-	TRBJ1-5	TGTGCCACCAGCCGGGGGCGGGGAGGTCAGCCCCAGCATTTT	CATSRGRGGQPQHF
TRBV19	-	-	TRBJ2-3	TGTGCCAGTAGTACGGGCGCAACGGATACGCAGTATTTT	CASSTGATDTQYF
TRBV28	-	-	TRBJ1-5	TGTGCCAGCAGCCAAAATCAGCCCCAGCATTTT	CASSQNQPQHF
TRBV28	-	-	TRBJ2-4	TGTGCCAGCAGTAGTTCCAAGAAGGGTAGACCTTATTCACAGTACTTC	CASSSSKKGRPYSQYF
TRBV5-1	-	-	TRBJ1-1	TGCGCCAGCAGTAATACAGGGATACGGAACACTGAAGCTTTCTTT	CASSNTGIRNTEAFF
TRBV28	once	TRBD2	TRBJ2-7	TGTGCCGGGGGACTAGCGGGAGACCGGGACTTC	CAGGLAGDRDF
TRBV5-1	-	TRBD1	TRBJ1-1	TGCGCCAGCAGCAGGACAGGGTCGAACACTGAAGCTTTCTTT	CASSRTGSNTEAFF
TRBV5-1	-	TRBD1	TRBJ2-3	TGCGCCAGCAGGTCCGGGACAGGGAGGGGGAGCACAGATACGCAGTATTTT	CASRSGTGRGSTDTQYF
TRBV9	-	TRBD1	TRBJ1-3	TGTGCCAGCAGCGTATCCCGACAGGGGGTAGAGGGAAACACCATATATTTT	CASSVSRQGVEGNTIYF